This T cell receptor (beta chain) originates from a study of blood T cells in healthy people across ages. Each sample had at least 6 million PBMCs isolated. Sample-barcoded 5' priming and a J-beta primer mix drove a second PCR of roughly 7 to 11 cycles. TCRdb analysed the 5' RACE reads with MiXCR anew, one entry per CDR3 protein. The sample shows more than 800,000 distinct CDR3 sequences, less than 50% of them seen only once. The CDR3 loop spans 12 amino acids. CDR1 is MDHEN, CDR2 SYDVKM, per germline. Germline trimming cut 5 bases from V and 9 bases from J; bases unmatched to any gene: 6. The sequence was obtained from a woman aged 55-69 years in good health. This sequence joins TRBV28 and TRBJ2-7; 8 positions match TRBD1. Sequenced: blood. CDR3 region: CASSQSGGGQYF. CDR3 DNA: TGTGCCAGCAGTCAATCAGGGGGCGGGCAGTACTTC.